The clone carrying this T cell receptor (beta chain) occurred many times. The target antigen is unknown. The ends lost 4 bases at V and 0 bases at J; junction bases unmatched: 6. CDR1 and CDR2 from the germline V gene are SGDLS and YYNGEE. This CDR3 region has 15 residues. The library protocol tagged individual cDNA molecules with unique molecular identifiers. Each CDR3 protein is one row after TCRdb ran MiXCR on the 5' RACE reads. Of around 70,000 distinct CDR3 sequences in the sample, 10% to 15% are singletons; the top ten hold about 3.9%. The sample belongs to a study of early T cells in non-severe SARS-CoV-2 infection. Study-wide context: RNA in bulk from unsorted whole blood was sequenced, and chains were unpaired.

Study findings and constraints: CD4 and private specificities were missed by VDJdb matching, which favored anti-spike CD8 responses.

The clonotype originates from an adult who was a healthcare worker with PCR-confirmed SARS-CoV-2 infection or an uninfected control (not recorded which). The rearrangement links TRBV9 to TRBJ1-1; 7 nucleotides line up with TRBD1. Sequencing used whole blood. In DNA form, the CDR3 reads TGTGCCAGCAGCCCCCGGGACAGATTGAACACTGAAGCTTTCTTT. It encodes CASSPRDRLNTEAFF.